Following are 13 T cell receptor beta chains from one sample sequenced in a study of blood T cell repertoires in COVID-19. Repertoires were generated with immunoSEQ multiplex PCR, while TCRdb's copy carries only in-frame clones and drops some. The sample holds around 110,000 clones, 84% seen once. The specimen was peripheral blood. These receptors were taken from a human donor in a cohort sampled during active COVID-19.

The chain combines TRBV6-5 with TRBJ1-1; TRBD1 aligns across 7 bases. V lost 2 bases, J lost 5 bases, and 5 bases stayed unmatched. The CDR3 sequence is 14 residues long. Germline lookup yields CDR1 MNHEY and CDR2 SVGAGI. In nucleotides, the CDR3 is TGTGCCAGCAGTTACCAAATACAGGGGACTGAAGCTTTCTTT. Translation gives CASSYQIQGTEAFF.

V is TRBV24-1 and J is TRBJ2-1, with 12 nucleotides matching TRBD2. Germline V lookup: CDR1 KGHDR, CDR2 SFDVKD. With 4 bases clipped from V and 4 bases from J, the junction kept 4 bases outside the gene matches. The CDR3 totals 16 residues. CDR3 coding DNA: TGTGCCACCAGTGAACCACTAGCGGGGGGATACAATGAGCAGTTCTTC. Translation gives CATSEPLAGGYNEQFF.

This clone was found once. J is TRBJ1-2 and V is TRBV6-1; TRBD1 matches at 8 bases. The CDR3 length is 15 residues. Germline V gives CDR1 MNHNS, CDR2 SASEGT. V trimming: 2 bases; J trimming: 4 bases; junction bases outside the gene matches: 6. The CDR3 reads CASSETFTGGYGYTF. Here the CDR3 DNA reads TGTGCCAGCAGTGAAACCTTCACAGGGGGCTATGGCTACACCTTC.

The rearrangement uses TRBV2 and TRBJ1-4; 9 bases fit TRBD1. The CDR3 has 14 amino acids. V shed 4 bases, J shed 6 bases, and the junction held 3 bases outside the gene matches. CDR1 is SNHLY and CDR2 is FYNNEI in the germline V gene. The CDR3 spells CASSATGGHEKLFF. The CDR3 DNA reads as TGTGCCAGCAGTGCTACAGGGGGCCATGAAAAACTGTTTTTT. Full variable domain (missing parts from reference TRBV2 and TRBJ1-4): EPEVTQTPSHQVTQMGQEVILRCVPISNHLYFYWYRQILGQKVEFLVSFYNNEISEKSEIFDDQFSVERPDGSNFTLKIRSTKLEDSAMYFCASSATGGHEKLFFGSGTQLSVL.

This chain connects TRBV24-1 to TRBJ1-5; D may be TRBD1 (6 bases). CDR3 length: 14 amino acids. Germline V gives CDR1 KGHDR, CDR2 SFDVKD. The V end was cut by 7 bases, the J end by 0 bases, with 9 bases between. CDR3 sequence: CATSQGISNQPQHF. CDR3 DNA sequence: TGTGCCACCAGCCAGGGGATTAGCAATCAGCCCCAGCATTTT.

The chain is built from TRBV29-1 and TRBJ2-6; no firm D call. Trimming left V 2 bases short and J 4 bases short, with 6 bases between. Germline assignment: CDR1 SQVTM and CDR2 ANQGSEA. The CDR3 spans 13 residues. The CDR3 here is CSVETSGANVLTF. The CDR3, as DNA: TGCAGCGTTGAAACATCAGGGGCCAACGTCCTGACTTTC.

CDR3 nucleotides: TGCGCCAGCGCGTTAGCGGACAACACAGATACGCAGTATTTT. Encoded protein: CASALADNTDTQYF. This rearrangement joins TRBV5-1 to TRBJ2-3, with TRBD2 as a possible D gene (6 bases). Trimming took off 7 bases at V and 2 bases at J, with 14 bases between the two ends. The length of the CDR3 is 14 residues. Germline V gives CDR1 SGHRS, CDR2 YFSETQ.

The chain links TRBV27 to TRBJ1-1; D unresolved. This CDR3 has 13 residues. The V gene's germline CDR1 is MNHEY and CDR2 SMNVEV (reference sequence). The V gene lost 10 bases and the J gene lost 1 base, with 13 bases spanning the gap. The CDR3 loop is CATGTTQNTEAFF. CDR3 in DNA: TGTGCCACCGGCACGACACAGAACACTGAAGCTTTCTTT.

V usage is TRBV7-9 and J usage is TRBJ2-3; TRBD2 might be the D (6 bases). The CDR3 totals 15 residues. Germline CDR1 and CDR2: SEHNR and FQNEAQ (reference sequence). V lost 1 base and J lost 2, with 10 bases in between. The CDR3 protein is CASSLGDLPTDTQYF. As DNA, the CDR3 is TGTGCCAGCAGCTTAGGGGACTTACCCACAGATACGCAGTATTTT.

The V gene is TRBV5-5, the J gene TRBJ2-5, with TRBD1 as a possible D gene (5 bases). V lost 7 bases to trimming and J lost 5 bases, with 21 bases between them. The CDR3 has 15 amino acids. Germline CDR1 and CDR2: SGHKS and YYEKEE (reference sequence). The CDR3 sequence: CASAEGVFFGETQYF. For the CDR3, the DNA is TGTGCCAGCGCGGAAGGGGTTTTCTTCGGGGAGACCCAGTACTTC.

The rearrangement joins TRBV28 to TRBJ1-2, with no clear D. Trimming cost V 2 bases and J 11 bases, with 15 bases left between them. Germline V CDR1 and CDR2: MDHEN, SYDVKM. CDR3 length: 13 amino acids. The CDR3 spells CASSLTHVRLYTF. The CDR3 DNA follows: TGTGCCAGCAGTTTAACCCATGTCAGACTTTACACCTTC.

The rearrangement joins TRBV7-3 to TRBJ2-1, with 12 bases aligning to TRBD2. J was trimmed by 5 bases and V by 8 bases; bases with no gene match: 4. This CDR3 has 14 residues. Germline values: CDR1 SGHTA, CDR2 FQGTGA. CDR3 DNA sequence: TGTGCCAGCTGGGGACTAGCGGGCGACAATGAGCAGTTCTTC. Its protein is CASWGLAGDNEQFF. Looking up the rest from reference TRBV7-3 and TRBJ2-1 gives the full variable domain: GAGVSQTPSNKVTEKGKYVELRCDPISGHTALYWYRQSLGQGPEFLIYFQGTGAADDSGLPNDRFFAVRPEGSVSTLKIQRTERGDSAVYLCASWGLAGDNEQFFGPGTRLTVL.

Of note for this clone: Other DNA sequences in the same sample also yield this CDR3. J is TRBJ1-1 and V is TRBV12-3 or TRBV12-4; weak D call: TRBD1 (5 bases). CDR3 length: 13 amino acids. Trimming took 6 bases from V and 0 from J, leaving 8 bases between them. The CDR3 sequence is CASSVQVNTEAFF. The CDR3 nucleotides are TGTGCCAGCAGCGTACAGGTGAACACTGAAGCTTTCTTT.